This T cell receptor beta chain was obtained from a study of human T cells and chemical hapten exposure. The overall study: Alopecia areata, totalis or universalis affected patients who were mostly female. General study points: Donor immune responses may differ from healthy people's, since all donors had alopecia.

Time point specified: patch test 3, about 24 weeks after DPC sensitization. Treatment specified: therapeutic diphenylcyclopropenone sensitization with weekly scalp DPC. Individual cDNA molecules had unique molecular identifiers attached to them by the library. TCRdb independently ran MiXCR on the RACE reads; one entry per CDR3 protein. The sample includes more than 150,000 distinct CDR3 sequences, 24% seen only once; the top ten take 2.5%. Regarding this clonotype: The antigen is unknown.

V lost 1 base, J lost 1 base, and 12 bases lay in between. The germline gives CDR1 SGHAT, CDR2 FQNNGV. This CDR3 is 16 amino acids long. This sequence joins TRBV11-2 and TRBJ2-3, with D maybe TRBD2 (6 bases). The sample consisted of whole blood, taken in connection with sensitization to the hapten diphenylcyclopropenone (DPC). This TCR was recovered from a woman in her thirties or forties with alopecia areata. Some clones in this sample may be carry-over from other donors' samples. The CDR3 spells CASSLGRGLGTDTQYF. In DNA form, the CDR3 reads TGTGCCAGCAGCTTAGGGCGGGGCCTGGGCACAGATACGCAGTATTTT.